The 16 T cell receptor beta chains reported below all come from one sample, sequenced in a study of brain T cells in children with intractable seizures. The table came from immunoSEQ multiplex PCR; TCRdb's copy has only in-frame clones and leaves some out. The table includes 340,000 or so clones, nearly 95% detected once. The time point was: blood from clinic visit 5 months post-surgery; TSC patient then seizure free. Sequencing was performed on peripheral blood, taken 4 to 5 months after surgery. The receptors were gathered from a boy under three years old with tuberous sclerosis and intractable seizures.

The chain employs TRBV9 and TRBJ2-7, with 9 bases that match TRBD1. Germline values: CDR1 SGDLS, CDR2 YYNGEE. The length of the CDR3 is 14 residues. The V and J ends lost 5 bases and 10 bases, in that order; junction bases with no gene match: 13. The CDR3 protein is CASSVGQGRSGQYF. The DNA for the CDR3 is TGTGCCAGCAGTGTTGGACAGGGGAGGAGCGGACAGTACTTC.

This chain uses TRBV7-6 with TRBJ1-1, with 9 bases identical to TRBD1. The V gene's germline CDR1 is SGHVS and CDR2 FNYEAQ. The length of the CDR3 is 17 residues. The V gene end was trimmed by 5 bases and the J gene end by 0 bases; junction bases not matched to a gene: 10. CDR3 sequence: CASSPGQGPTMNTEAFF. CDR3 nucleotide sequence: TGTGCCAGCAGCCCAGGACAGGGGCCAACAATGAACACTGAAGCTTTCTTT.

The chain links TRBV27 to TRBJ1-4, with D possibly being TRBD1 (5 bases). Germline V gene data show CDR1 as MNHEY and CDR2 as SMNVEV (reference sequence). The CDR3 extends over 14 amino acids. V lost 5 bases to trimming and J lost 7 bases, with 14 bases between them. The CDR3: CASSEAGHGEKLFF. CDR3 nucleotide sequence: TGTGCCAGCAGTGAGGCTGGACATGGTGAAAAACTGTTTTTT.

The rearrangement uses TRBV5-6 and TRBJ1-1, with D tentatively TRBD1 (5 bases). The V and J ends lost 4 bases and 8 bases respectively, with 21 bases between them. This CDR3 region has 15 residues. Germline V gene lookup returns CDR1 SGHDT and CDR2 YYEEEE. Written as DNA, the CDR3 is TGTGCCAGCAGCGAGAACAGGCGGCGTGTTATGGAAGCTTTCTTT. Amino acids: CASSENRRRVMEAFF.

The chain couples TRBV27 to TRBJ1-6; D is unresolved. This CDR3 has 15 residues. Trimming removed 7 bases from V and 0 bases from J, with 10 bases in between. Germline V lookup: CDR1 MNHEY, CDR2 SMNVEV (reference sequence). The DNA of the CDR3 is TGTGCCAGCAACCCGCGCAGCTCCTATAATTCACCCCTCCACTTT. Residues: CASNPRSSYNSPLHF.

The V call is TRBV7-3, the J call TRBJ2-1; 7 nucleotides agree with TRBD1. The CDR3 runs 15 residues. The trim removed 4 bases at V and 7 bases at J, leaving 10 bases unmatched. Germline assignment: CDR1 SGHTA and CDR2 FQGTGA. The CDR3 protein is CASSSTTGLENEQFF. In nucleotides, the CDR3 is TGTGCCAGCAGCTCAACGACAGGGCTTGAGAATGAGCAGTTCTTC.

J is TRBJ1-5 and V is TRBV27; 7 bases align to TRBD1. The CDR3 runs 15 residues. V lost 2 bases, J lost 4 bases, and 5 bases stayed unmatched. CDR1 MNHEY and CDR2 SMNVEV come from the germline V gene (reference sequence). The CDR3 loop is CASSLLGTENQPQHF. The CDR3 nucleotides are TGTGCCAGCAGTTTACTGGGGACAGAAAATCAGCCCCAGCATTTT.

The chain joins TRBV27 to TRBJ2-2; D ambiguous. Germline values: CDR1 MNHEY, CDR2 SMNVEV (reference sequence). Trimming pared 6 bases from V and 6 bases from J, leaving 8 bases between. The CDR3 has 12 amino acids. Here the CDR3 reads CASSKLAGELFF. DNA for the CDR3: TGTGCCAGCAGCAAGCTTGCCGGGGAGCTGTTTTTT.

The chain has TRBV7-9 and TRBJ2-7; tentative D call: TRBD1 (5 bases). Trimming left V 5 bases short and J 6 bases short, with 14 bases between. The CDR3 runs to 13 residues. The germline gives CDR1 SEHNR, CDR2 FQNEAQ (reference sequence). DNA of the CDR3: TGTGCCAGCAGCCCCCGTGACAGCCTCGAGCAGTACTTC. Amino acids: CASSPRDSLEQYF.

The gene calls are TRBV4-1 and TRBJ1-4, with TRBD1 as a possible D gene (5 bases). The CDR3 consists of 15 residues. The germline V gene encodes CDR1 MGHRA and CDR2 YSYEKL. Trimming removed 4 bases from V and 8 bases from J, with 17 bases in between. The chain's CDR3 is CASSPTASRDEKLFF. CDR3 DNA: TGCGCCAGCAGCCCGACGGCATCGCGGGACGAAAAACTGTTTTTT.

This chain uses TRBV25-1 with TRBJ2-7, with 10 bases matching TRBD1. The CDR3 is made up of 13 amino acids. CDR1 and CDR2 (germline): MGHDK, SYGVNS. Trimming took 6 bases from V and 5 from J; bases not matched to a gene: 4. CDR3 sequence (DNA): TGTGCCAGCAGGGACAGGGGGACGGACGAGCAGTACTTC. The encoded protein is CASRDRGTDEQYF.

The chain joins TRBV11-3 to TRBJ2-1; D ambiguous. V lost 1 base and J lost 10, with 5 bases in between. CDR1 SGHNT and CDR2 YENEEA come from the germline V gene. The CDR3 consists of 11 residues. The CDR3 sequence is CASSLGAEQFF. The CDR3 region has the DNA TGTGCCAGCAGCTTAGGAGCAGAGCAGTTCTTC.

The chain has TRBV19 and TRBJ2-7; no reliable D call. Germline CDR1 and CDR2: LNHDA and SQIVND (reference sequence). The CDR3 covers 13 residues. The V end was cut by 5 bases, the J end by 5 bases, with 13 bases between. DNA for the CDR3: TGTGCCAGTAGTCAAATCGTAGCAAACGAGCAGTACTTC. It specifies CASSQIVANEQYF.

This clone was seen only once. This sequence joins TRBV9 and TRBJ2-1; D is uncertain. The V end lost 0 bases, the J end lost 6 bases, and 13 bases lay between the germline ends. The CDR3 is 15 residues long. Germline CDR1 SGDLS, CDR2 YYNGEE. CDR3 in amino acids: CASSVVDARFNEQFF. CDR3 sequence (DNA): TGTGCCAGCAGCGTAGTTGATGCGAGATTCAATGAGCAGTTCTTC.

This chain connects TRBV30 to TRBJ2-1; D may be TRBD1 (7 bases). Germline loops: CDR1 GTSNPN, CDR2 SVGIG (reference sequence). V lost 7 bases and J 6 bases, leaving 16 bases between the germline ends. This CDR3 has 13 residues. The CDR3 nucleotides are TGTGCCTTTGCGGGACAGCTGATCAATGAGCAGTTCTTC. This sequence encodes CAFAGQLINEQFF.

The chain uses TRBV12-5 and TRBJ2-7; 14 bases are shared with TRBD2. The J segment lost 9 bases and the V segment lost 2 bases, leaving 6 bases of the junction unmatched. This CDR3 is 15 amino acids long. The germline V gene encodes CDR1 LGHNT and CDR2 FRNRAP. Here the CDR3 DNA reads TGTGCTAGTGGTTTGTCAACCGGGACTAGCGGGAGGCAGTACTTC. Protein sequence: CASGLSTGTSGRQYF.